Listed below are T cell receptor beta chains from one sample, sequenced in a study of shared clonotypes between healthy human individuals. Profiling relied on immunoSEQ multiplex PCR, and the TCRdb table lists in-frame clones only, not all of them. The repertoire holds around 700,000 clones, with around 72% as singletons. Sequencing used memory CD4+ T cells sorted from blood. Receptor source: a woman aged 25 to 39 in good health. CDR3s include the opening cysteine and the closing phenylalanine or tryptophan. A D gene is named only where the DNA matches it firmly. Some rows mark clone size as missing; the rest say once, few, many or name a class of expanded clone.

CDR3: CASSLSEGQGTEAFF
DNA: TGTGCCAGCAGCTTAAGTGAGGGTCAAGGGACTGAAGCTTTCTTT
J: TRBJ1-1
size: NA
D: NA
V: TRBV7-3

CDR3: CASSSLTSGSNNEQFF
DNA: TGTGCCAGCAGTTCCTTGACTAGCGGGAGCAACAATGAGCAGTTCTTC
J: TRBJ2-1
size: NA
D: TRBD2
V: TRBV6-5

CDR3: CATSRDGGSIRNEQFF
DNA: TGTGCCACCAGCAGAGATGGCGGGAGTATACGCAATGAGCAGTTCTTC
J: TRBJ2-1
size: NA
D: TRBD2
V: TRBV15

CDR3: CASSGTVNQPQHF
DNA: TGTGCCAGCTCCGGGACCGTCAATCAGCCCCAGCATTTT
J: TRBJ1-5
size: NA
D: NA
V: TRBV28

CDR3: CASSLNFFSLQETQYF
DNA: TGTGCCAGCAGCTTAAATTTTTTCAGCCTCCAAGAGACCCAGTACTTC
J: TRBJ2-5
size: NA
D: NA
V: TRBV7-2

CDR3: CASSVQGYEQYF
DNA: TGTGCCAGCAGTGTCCAGGGCTACGAGCAGTACTTC
J: TRBJ2-7
size: few
D: NA
V: TRBV28

CDR3: CSAAFSGSSYEQYF
DNA: TGCAGCGCCGCTTTTAGCGGGAGCTCCTACGAGCAGTACTTC
J: TRBJ2-7
size: few
D: TRBD2
V: TRBV29-1

CDR3: CASRLRGASDTQYF
DNA: TGTGCCAGTAGGCTACGGGGAGCATCAGATACGCAGTATTTT
J: TRBJ2-3
size: NA
D: NA
V: TRBV19

CDR3: CASSPRPSGDEQYF
DNA: TGTGCCAGCAGCCCACGCCCGTCCGGAGACGAGCAGTACTTC
J: TRBJ2-7
size: NA
D: NA
V: TRBV9

CDR3: CASSSAYRGELFF
DNA: TGTGCCAGCAGCTCGGCGTATCGCGGGGAGCTGTTTTTT
J: TRBJ2-2
size: NA
D: NA
V: TRBV4-2

CDR3: CASSLPDFFGEAFF
DNA: TGTGCCAGCAGTTTACCGGACTTCTTCGGTGAAGCTTTCTTT
J: TRBJ1-1
size: NA
D: NA
V: TRBV28

CDR3: CASSLGTSTSGNTIYF
DNA: TGCGCCAGCAGCTTAGGGACGTCCACCTCTGGAAACACCATATATTTT
J: TRBJ1-3
size: few
D: NA
V: TRBV5-1

CDR3: CASRAGLAGGPEGELFF
DNA: TGTGCCAGCAGGGCTGGACTAGCGGGAGGGCCGGAAGGGGAGCTGTTTTTT
J: TRBJ2-2
size: few
D: TRBD2
V: TRBV2

CDR3: CASSLNQGASQETQYF
DNA: TGTGCCAGCAGCCTAAATCAGGGGGCTTCCCAAGAGACCCAGTACTTC
J: TRBJ2-5
size: NA
D: TRBD1
V: TRBV11-2

CDR3: CASSQSPTSEYEQYF
DNA: TGTGCCAGCAGCCAGTCGCCGACTAGCGAGTACGAGCAGTACTTC
J: TRBJ2-7
size: NA
D: TRBD2
V: TRBV4-2

CDR3: CASSEGRSLAQHF
DNA: TGTGCCAGCAGTGAAGGGAGGAGTTTGGCCCAGCATTTT
J: TRBJ1-5
size: NA
D: NA
V: TRBV6-1

CDR3: CASSVGVAGEETQYF
DNA: TGTGCCAGCAGCGTAGGGGTAGCGGGAGAAGAGACCCAGTACTTC
J: TRBJ2-5
size: NA
D: TRBD2
V: TRBV9

CDR3: CASTPGAGANVLTF
DNA: TGTGCCAGTACCCCCGGAGCTGGGGCCAACGTCCTGACTTTC
J: TRBJ2-6
size: few
D: NA
V: TRBV19

CDR3: CASSYDPGHEQFF
DNA: TGTGCCAGCAGTTATGACCCCGGCCATGAGCAGTTCTTC
J: TRBJ2-1
size: few
D: NA
V: TRBV6-5

CDR3: CASTPGQGIDEQFF
DNA: TGTGCCAGCACCCCGGGACAGGGAATAGATGAGCAGTTCTTC
J: TRBJ2-1
size: NA
D: TRBD1
V: TRBV7-9

CDR3: CASRQTGTTEAFF
DNA: TGTGCCAGTAGACAGACAGGGACGACTGAAGCTTTCTTT
J: TRBJ1-1
size: once
D: TRBD1
V: TRBV19

CDR3: CASSLDSGANEKLFF
DNA: TGTGCCAGCAGCTTAGATTCAGGGGCTAATGAAAAACTGTTTTTT
J: TRBJ1-4
size: NA
D: NA
V: TRBV7-9

CDR3: CASSPRRDDLAQHF
DNA: TGTGCCAGCAGCCCCCGCAGGGATGACTTGGCCCAGCATTTT
J: TRBJ1-5
size: NA
D: NA
V: TRBV7-6

CDR3: CASTTGWGTGELFF
DNA: TGTGCCAGCACCACCGGGTGGGGCACCGGGGAGCTGTTTTTT
J: TRBJ2-2
size: NA
D: NA
V: TRBV2

CDR3: CAWTLQGADGYTF
DNA: TGTGCCTGGACCCTTCAGGGGGCGGATGGCTACACCTTC
J: TRBJ1-2
size: NA
D: TRBD1
V: TRBV30

CDR3: CASSFVRGEGPHLPYEQYF
DNA: TGTGCCAGCAGCTTCGTTCGTGGGGAGGGACCTCACCTTCCATACGAGCAGTACTTC
J: TRBJ2-7
size: few
D: TRBD2
V: TRBV7-7